This TCR beta chain was recovered during a study of T cells in Graves' hyperthyroidism and ophthalmopathy. Study-wide results and limits: Separation of ophthalmopathy from stable hyperthyroidism was achieved by a 13 V-J model. Expanded thyroid clonotypes (above 0.001) were mostly also found in blood.

Note on this clonotype: Its antigen is not identified.

Trimming took 0 bases from V and 0 from J, leaving 18 bases between them. CDR1 is LNHNV and CDR2 is YYDKDF in the germline V gene (reference sequence). The CDR3 runs 18 residues. Every diagnosis used clinical symptoms, serum thyroxine and TRAb, thyroid ultrasound and orbital computed tomography. It was RNA transcripts that yielded the amplified TCR beta CDR3 regions. Using the HTBI primer set, a first-round RT-PCR was run on the TCR CDR3. TCRdb processed the multiplex PCR reads anew with MiXCR; each CDR3 protein has one entry. The sample shows 300,000 to 450,000 distinct CDR3 sequences, around 25% of them seen only once.

This TCR was recovered from a man aged 45 to 65 with Graves' hyperthyroidism. The sequenced sample was blood. This sequence joins TRBV15 and TRBJ2-7; a weak D match, TRBD2 (6 bases). In nucleotides, the CDR3 is TGTGCCACCAGCAGAGACCTTCCGGGGGTCGGTAGCTCCTACGAGCAGTACTTC. This gives the protein CATSRDLPGVGSSYEQYF. The full variable domain, rest sourced from reference TRBV15 and TRBJ2-7, is DAMVIQNPRYQVTQFGKPVTLSCSQTLNHNVMYWYQQKSSQAPKLLFHYYDKDFNNEADTPDNFQSRRPNTSFCFLDIRSPGLGDTAMYLCATSRDLPGVGSSYEQYFGPGTRLTVT.